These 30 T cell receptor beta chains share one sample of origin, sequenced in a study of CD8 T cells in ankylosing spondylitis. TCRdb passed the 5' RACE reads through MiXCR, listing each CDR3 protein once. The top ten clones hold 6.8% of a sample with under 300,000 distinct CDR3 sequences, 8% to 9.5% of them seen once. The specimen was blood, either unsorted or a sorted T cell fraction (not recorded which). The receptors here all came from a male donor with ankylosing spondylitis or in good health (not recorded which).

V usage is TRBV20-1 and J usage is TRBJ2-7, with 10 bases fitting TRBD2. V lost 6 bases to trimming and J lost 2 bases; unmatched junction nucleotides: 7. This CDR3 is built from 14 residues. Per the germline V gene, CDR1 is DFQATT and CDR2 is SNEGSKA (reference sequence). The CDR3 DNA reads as TGCAGTGCCGTGGGGACTAGCGTCCCCTACGAGCAGTACTTC. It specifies CSAVGTSVPYEQYF.

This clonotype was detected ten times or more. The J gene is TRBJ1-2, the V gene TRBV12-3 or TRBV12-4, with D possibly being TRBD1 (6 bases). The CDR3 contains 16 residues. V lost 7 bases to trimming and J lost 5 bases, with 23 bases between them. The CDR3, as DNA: TGTGCCAGCACCTACTTGAGGGGGACGTTTGGGTATGGCTACACCTTC. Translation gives CASTYLRGTFGYGYTF.

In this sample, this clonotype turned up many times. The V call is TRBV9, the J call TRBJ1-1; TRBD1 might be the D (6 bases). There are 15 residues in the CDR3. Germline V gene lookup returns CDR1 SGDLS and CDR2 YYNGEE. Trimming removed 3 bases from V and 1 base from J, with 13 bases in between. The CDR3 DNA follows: TGTGCCAGCAGCGAGTGGGGGGCAGGGAACACTGAAGCTTTCTTT. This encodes CASSEWGAGNTEAFF.

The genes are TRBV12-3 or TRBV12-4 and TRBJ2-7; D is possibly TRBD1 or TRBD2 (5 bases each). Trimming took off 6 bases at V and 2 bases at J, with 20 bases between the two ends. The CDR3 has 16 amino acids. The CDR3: CASSDNRGTAAYEQYF. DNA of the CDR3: TGTGCCAGCAGCGATAACCGTGGGACGGCCGCCTACGAGCAGTACTTC.

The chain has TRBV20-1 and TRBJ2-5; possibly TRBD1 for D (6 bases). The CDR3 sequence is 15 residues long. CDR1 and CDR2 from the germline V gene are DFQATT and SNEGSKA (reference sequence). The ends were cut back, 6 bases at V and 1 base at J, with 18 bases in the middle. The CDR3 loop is CSAPDRFSSQETQYF. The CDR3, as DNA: TGCAGTGCCCCTGACAGGTTTTCATCCCAAGAGACCCAGTACTTC.

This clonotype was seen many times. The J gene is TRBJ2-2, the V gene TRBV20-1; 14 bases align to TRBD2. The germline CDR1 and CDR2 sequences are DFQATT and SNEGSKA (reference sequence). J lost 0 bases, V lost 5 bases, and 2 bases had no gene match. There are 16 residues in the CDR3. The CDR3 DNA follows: TGCAGTGCTGGGACTAGCGGGAGTCCGAACACCGGGGAGCTGTTTTTT. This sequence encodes CSAGTSGSPNTGELFF.

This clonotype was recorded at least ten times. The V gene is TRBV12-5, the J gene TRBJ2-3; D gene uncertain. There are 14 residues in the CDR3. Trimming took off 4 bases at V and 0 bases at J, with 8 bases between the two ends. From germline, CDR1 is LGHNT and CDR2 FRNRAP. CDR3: CASGSTESTDTQYF. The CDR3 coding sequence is TGTGCTAGTGGTTCGACCGAAAGCACAGATACGCAGTATTTT.

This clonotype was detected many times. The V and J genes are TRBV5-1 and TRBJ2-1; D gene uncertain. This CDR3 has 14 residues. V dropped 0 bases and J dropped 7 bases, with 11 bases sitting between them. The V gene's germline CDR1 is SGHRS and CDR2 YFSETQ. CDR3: CASSLDPAGNEQFF. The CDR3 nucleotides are TGCGCCAGCAGCTTGGATCCGGCTGGGAATGAGCAGTTCTTC.

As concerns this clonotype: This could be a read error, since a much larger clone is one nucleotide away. The CDR3 nucleotides read TGCGCCAGCAGCCTCAGGACAGGGGGGGGAAACACCATATATTTT. Amino acid sequence: CASSLRTGGGNTIYF. The genes are TRBV4-1 and TRBJ1-3; TRBD1 matches at 10 bases. This CDR3 comprises 15 residues. CDR1 is MGHRA, CDR2 YSYEKL, per germline. Trimming cost V 4 bases and J 4 bases; bases outside gene matches: 4.

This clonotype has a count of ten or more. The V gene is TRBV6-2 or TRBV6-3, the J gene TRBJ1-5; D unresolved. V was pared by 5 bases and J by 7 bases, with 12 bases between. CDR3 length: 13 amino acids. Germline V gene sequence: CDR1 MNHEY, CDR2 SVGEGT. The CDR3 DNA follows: TGTGCCAGCAGTCAGCAGGAAAGGCAGCCCCAGCATTTT. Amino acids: CASSQQERQPQHF.

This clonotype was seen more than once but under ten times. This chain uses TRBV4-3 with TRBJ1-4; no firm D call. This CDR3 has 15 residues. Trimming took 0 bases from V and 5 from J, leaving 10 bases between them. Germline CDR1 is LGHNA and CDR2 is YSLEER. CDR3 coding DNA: TGCGCCAGCAGCCAAGAAACCGGATTCAATGAAAAACTGTTTTTT. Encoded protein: CASSQETGFNEKLFF.

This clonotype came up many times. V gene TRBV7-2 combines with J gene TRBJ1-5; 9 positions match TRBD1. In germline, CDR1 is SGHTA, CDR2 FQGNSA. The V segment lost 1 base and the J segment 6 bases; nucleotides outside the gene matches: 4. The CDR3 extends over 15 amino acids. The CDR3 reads CASSLEGQGSQPQHF. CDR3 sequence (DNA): TGTGCCAGCAGCTTAGAGGGACAGGGTAGTCAGCCCCAGCATTTT.

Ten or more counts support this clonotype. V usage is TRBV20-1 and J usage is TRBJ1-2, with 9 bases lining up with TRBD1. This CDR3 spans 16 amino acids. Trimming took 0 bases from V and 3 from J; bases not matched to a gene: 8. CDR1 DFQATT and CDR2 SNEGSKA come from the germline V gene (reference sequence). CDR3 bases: TGCAGTGCTAGAGATGGAACAGGGGGCGCCGACTATGGCTACACCTTC. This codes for CSARDGTGGADYGYTF.

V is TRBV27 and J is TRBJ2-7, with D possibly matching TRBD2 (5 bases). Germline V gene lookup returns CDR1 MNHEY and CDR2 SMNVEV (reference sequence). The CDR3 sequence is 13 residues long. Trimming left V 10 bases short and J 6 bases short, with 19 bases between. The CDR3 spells CAIQVRSGGEQYF. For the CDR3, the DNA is TGTGCCATCCAGGTCCGGAGCGGCGGCGAGCAGTACTTC.

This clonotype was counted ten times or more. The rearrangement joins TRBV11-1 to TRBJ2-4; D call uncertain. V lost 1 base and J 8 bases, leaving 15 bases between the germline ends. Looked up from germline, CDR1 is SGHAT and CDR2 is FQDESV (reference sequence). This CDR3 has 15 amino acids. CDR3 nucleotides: TGTGCCAGCAGCTTAGACCACGGAGATACCGACATTCAGTACTTC. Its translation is CASSLDHGDTDIQYF. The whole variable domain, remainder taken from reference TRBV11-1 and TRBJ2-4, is EAEVAQSPRYKITEKSQAVAFWCDPISGHATLYWYRQILGQGPELLVQFQDESVVDDSQLPKDRFSAERLKGVDSTLKIQPAELGDSAMYLCASSLDHGDTDIQYFGAGTRLSVL.

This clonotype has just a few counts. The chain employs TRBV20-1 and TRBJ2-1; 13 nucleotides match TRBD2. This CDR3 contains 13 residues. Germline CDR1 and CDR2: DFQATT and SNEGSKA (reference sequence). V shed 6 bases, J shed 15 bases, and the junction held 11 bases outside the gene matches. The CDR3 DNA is TGCAGTGCCTTCACCGGGACTAGCGGGAAGGGGTTCTTC. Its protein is CSAFTGTSGKGFF.

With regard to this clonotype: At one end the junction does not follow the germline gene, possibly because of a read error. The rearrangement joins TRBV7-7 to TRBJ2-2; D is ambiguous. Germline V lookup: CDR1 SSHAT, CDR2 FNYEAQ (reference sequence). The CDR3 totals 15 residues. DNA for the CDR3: TGTGCTAGCAGCCCCCCCCGGGCAAACACCGGGGAGCTGTTTTTT. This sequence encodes CASSPPRANTGELFF.

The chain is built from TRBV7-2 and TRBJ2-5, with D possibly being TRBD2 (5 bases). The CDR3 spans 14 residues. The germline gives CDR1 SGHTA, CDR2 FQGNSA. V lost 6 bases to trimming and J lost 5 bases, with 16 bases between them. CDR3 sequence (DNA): TGTGCCAGCAGACCGACTACCTCGGGGGAGACCCAGTACTTC. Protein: CASRPTTSGETQYF.

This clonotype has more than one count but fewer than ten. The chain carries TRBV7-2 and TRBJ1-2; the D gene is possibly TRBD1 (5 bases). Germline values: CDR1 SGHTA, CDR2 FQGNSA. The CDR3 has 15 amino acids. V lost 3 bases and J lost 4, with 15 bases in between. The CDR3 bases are TGTGCCAGCAGCTTCGGAGAGGGACCGACCTATGGCTACACCTTC. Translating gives CASSFGEGPTYGYTF.

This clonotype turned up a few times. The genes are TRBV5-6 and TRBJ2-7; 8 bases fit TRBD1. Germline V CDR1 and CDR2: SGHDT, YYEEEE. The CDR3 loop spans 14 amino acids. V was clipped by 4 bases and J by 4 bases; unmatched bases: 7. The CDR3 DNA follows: TGTGCCAGCAGCCCAGGACAGGGACGGTACGAGCAGTACTTC. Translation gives CASSPGQGRYEQYF.

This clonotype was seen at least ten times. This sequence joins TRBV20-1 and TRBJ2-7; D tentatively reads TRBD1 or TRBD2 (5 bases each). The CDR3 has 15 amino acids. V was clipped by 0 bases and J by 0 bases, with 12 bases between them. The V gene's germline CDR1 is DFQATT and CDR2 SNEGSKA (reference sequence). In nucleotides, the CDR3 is TGCAGTGCTAGAGACGGGACCCTAAGCTCCTACGAGCAGTACTTC. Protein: CSARDGTLSSYEQYF.

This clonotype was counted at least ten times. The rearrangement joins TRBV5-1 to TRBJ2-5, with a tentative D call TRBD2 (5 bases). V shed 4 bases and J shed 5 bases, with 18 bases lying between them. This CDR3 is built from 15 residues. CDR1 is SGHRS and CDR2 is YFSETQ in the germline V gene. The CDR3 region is CASSPSAGSVETQYF. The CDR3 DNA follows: TGCGCCAGCAGCCCCAGCGCGGGTTCCGTCGAGACCCAGTACTTC.

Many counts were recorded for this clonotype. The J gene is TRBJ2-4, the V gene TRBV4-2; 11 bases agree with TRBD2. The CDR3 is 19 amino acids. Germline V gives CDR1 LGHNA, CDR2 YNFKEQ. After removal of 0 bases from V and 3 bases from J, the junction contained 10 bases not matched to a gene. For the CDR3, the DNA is TGTGCCAGCAGCCAAGATTGGCCGACTAGCGGGATTGGCAAAAACATTCAGTACTTC. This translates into CASSQDWPTSGIGKNIQYF.

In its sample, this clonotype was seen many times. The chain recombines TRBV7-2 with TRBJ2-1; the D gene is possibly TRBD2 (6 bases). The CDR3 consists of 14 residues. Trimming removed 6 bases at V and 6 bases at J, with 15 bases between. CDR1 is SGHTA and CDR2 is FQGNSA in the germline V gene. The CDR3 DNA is TGTGCCAGCAGACTCACATTTAGCGGCAATGAGCAGTTCTTC. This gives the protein CASRLTFSGNEQFF.

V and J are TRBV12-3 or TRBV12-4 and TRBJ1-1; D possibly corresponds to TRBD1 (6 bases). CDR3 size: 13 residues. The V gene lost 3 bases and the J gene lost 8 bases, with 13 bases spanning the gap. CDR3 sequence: CASSFAGVPEAFF. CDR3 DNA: TGTGCCAGCAGTTTCGCAGGGGTGCCGGAAGCTTTCTTT.

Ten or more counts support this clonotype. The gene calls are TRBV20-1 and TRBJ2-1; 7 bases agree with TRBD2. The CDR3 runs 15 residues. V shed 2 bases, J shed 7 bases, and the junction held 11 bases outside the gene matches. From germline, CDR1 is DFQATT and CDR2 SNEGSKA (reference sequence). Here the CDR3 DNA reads TGCAGTGCTAGACTACTAGCGACCCGGGGAAATGAGCAGTTCTTC. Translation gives CSARLLATRGNEQFF.

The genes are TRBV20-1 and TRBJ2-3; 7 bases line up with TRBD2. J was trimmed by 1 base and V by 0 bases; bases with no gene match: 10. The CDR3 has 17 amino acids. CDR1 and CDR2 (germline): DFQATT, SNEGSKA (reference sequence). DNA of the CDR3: TGCAGTGCTAGAGATTCGGGAGGTCCTGCTCGCACAGATACGCAGTATTTT. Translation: CSARDSGGPARTDTQYF.

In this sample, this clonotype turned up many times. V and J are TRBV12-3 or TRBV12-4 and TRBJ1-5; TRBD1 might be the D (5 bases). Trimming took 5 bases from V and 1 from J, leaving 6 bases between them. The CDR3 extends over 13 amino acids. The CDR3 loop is CASSRGSNQPQHF. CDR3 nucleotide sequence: TGTGCCAGCAGTCGGGGCAGCAATCAGCCCCAGCATTTT.

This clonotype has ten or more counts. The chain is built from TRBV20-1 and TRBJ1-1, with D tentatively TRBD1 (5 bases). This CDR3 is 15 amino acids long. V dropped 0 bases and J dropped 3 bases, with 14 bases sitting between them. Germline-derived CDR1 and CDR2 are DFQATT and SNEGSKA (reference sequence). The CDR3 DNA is TGCAGTGCTAGAGACTCCGGGGCGAGGTACACTGAAGCTTTCTTT. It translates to CSARDSGARYTEAFF.

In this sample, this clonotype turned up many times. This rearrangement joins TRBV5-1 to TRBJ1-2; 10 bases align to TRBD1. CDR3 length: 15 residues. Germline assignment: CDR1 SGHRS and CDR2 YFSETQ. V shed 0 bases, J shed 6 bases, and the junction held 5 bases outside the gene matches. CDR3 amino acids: CASSLGDRGADGYTF. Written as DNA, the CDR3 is TGCGCCAGCAGCTTGGGGGACAGGGGCGCCGATGGCTACACCTTC.